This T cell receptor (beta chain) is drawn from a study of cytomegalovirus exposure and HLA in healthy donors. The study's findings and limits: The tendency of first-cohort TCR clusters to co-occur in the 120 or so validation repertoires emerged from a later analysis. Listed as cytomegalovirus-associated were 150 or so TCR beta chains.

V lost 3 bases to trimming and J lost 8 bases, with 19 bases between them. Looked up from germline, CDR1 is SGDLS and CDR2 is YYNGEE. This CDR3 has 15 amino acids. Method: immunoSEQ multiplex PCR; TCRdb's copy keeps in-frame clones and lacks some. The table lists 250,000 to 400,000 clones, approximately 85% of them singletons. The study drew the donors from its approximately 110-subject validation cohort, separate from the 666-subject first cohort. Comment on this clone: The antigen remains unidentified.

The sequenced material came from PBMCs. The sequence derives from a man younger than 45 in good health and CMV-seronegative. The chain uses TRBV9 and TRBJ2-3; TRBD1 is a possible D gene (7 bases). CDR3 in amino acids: CASSGTGGVFSTQYF. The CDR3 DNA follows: TGTGCCAGCAGCGGGACAGGAGGGGTATTCAGTACGCAGTATTTT.